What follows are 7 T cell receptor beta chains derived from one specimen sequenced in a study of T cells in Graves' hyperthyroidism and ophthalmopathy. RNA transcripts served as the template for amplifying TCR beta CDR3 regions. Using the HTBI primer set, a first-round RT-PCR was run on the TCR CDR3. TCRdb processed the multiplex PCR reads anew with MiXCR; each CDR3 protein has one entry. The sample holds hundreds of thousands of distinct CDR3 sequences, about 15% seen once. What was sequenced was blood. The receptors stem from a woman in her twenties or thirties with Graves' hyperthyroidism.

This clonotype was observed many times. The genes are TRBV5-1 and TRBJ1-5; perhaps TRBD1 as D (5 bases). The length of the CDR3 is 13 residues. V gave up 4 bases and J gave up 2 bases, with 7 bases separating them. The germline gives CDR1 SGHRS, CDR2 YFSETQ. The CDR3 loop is CASSGGGNQPQHF. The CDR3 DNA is TGCGCCAGCAGCGGGGGGGGCAATCAGCCCCAGCATTTT.

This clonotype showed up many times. CDR3 coding DNA: TGTGCCAGCAGTTCGGGGGTAACCTACGAGCAGTACTTC. Protein product: CASSSGVTYEQYF. This chain joins TRBV28 and TRBJ2-7; possible D gene TRBD2, 6 bases. The CDR3 has 13 residues. V was shortened by 4 bases and J by 2 bases, with 9 bases between the two germline ends. In germline, CDR1 is MDHEN, CDR2 SYDVKM.

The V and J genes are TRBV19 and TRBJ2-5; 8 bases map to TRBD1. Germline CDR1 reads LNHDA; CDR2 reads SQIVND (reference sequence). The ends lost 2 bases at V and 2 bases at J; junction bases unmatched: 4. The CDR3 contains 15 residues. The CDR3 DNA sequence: TGTGCCAGTAGTATAACCGACAGGGGACAAGAGACCCAGTACTTC. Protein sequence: CASSITDRGQETQYF. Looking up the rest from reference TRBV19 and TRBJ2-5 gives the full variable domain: DGGITQSPKYLFRKEGQNVTLSCEQNLNHDAMYWYRQDPGQGLRLIYYSQIVNDFQKGDIAEGYSVSREKKESFPLTVTSAQKNPTAFYLCASSITDRGQETQYFGPGTRLLVL.

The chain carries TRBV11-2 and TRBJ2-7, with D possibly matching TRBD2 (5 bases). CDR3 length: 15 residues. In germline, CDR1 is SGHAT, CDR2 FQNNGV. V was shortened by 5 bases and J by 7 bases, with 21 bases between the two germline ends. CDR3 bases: TGTGCCAGCAGCACAAACCGGGGTAGCCTGGGGGAGCAGTACTTC. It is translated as CASSTNRGSLGEQYF.

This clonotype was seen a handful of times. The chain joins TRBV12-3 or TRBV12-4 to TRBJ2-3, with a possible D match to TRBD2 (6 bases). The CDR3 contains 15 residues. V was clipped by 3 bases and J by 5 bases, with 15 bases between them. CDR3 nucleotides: TGTGCCAGCAGTTTGGGTCTAGCGCCGGGAGATACGCAGTATTTT. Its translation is CASSLGLAPGDTQYF.

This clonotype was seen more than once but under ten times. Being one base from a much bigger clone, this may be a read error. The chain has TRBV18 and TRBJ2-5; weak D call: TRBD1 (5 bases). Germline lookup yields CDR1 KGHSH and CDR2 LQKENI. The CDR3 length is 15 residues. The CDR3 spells CACSPQDKILETQYF. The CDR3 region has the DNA TGTGCCTGCTCACCACAGGACAAAATATTGGAGACCCAGTACTTC. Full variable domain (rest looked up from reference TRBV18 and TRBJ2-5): NAGVMQNPRHLVRRRGQEARLRCSPMKGHSHVYWYRQLPEEGLKFMVYLQKENIIDESGMPKERFSAEFPKEGPSILRIQQVVRGDSAAYFCACSPQDKILETQYFGPGTRLLVL.

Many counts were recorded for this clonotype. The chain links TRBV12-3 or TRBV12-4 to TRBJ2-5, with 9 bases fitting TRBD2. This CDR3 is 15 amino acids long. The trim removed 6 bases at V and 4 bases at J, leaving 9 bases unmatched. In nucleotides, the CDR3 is TGTGCCAGCAGAAGACTAGCGGATCTGGGAGAGACCCAGTACTTC. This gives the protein CASRRLADLGETQYF.